Presented here are 7 T cell receptor beta chains from one specimen sequenced in a study of T cell changes during pregnancy in multiple sclerosis. Clones were sequenced by immunoSEQ multiplex PCR, and TCRdb holds only the in-frame ones, with some missing. The repertoire holds under 50,000 clones, with 92% as singletons. Sample: CD8+ T cells from peripheral blood mononuclear cells, taken before pregnancy. These receptors came from a female donor with multiple sclerosis, enrolled in a pregnancy study.

The rearrangement links TRBV9 to TRBJ2-1; 10 nucleotides align to TRBD1. The trim removed 4 bases at V and 7 bases at J, leaving 8 bases unmatched. Germline CDR1 SGDLS, CDR2 YYNGEE. There are 15 residues in the CDR3. CDR3 region: CASSPPGQGRNEQFF. CDR3 nucleotides: TGTGCCAGCAGCCCTCCGGGACAGGGGAGGAATGAGCAGTTCTTC.

V and J are TRBV9 and TRBJ1-1, with D perhaps TRBD1 (6 bases). CDR1 is SGDLS and CDR2 is YYNGEE in the germline V gene. The CDR3 is made up of 14 amino acids. V was pared by 5 bases and J by 4 bases, with 15 bases between. In nucleotides, the CDR3 is TGTGCCAGCAGTGGGGGGGGGCCGCTCACTGAAGCTTTCTTT. Its protein product is CASSGGGPLTEAFF.

The CDR3 loop is CASTDARFYEQYF. The CDR3 nucleotides are TGTGCCAGCACCGACGCCAGGTTCTACGAGCAGTACTTC. The chain combines TRBV28 with TRBJ2-7, with D unclear. Germline V gene data show CDR1 as MDHEN and CDR2 as SYDVKM. The CDR3 runs to 13 residues. With 7 bases removed from V and 3 bases from J, the gap between germline ends came to 13 bases.

The rearrangement uses TRBV18 and TRBJ2-7; 8 positions match TRBD2. The junction had 5 bases not matched to a gene; V was cut back by 6 bases and J by 1 base. CDR3 length: 14 amino acids. Germline CDR1 reads KGHSH; CDR2 reads LQKENI. The CDR3 loop reads CASSPGGRSYEQYF. The CDR3 nucleotides read TGTGCCAGCTCCCCGGGGGGGCGATCCTACGAGCAGTACTTC.

This clone was found once. The rearrangement joins TRBV29-1 to TRBJ1-2; D call uncertain. The CDR3 spans 12 residues. Germline V CDR1 and CDR2: SQVTM, ANQGSEA. Trimming shortened V by 6 bases and J by 4 bases, and 12 bases separated the two germline ends. CDR3: CSVGGPPYGYTF. DNA of the CDR3: TGCAGCGTCGGAGGGCCTCCCTATGGCTACACCTTC.

V usage is TRBV7-3 and J usage is TRBJ2-5, with 10 bases matching TRBD2. This CDR3 spans 19 amino acids. Unmatched junction bases numbered 13, after V lost 2 bases and J lost 1 base. Germline V CDR1 and CDR2: SGHTA, FQGTGA. CDR3 in amino acids: CASSLPRLAGARSQETQYF. The CDR3 DNA sequence: TGTGCCAGCAGCTTACCCAGGCTAGCGGGGGCAAGATCCCAAGAGACCCAGTACTTC.

This clone has a single count. J is TRBJ1-6 and V is TRBV14, with unresolved D. With 10 bases removed from V and 6 bases from J, the gap between germline ends came to 16 bases. CDR1 and CDR2 (germline): SGHDN, FVKESK. This CDR3 comprises 14 residues. CDR3 protein: CATFNGQVNSPLHF. Here the CDR3 DNA reads TGTGCCACCTTTAATGGGCAGGTTAATTCACCCCTCCACTTT. The entire variable domain, with the rest obtained from reference TRBV14 and TRBJ1-6, is as follows: EAGVTQFPSHSVIEKGQTVTLRCDPISGHDNLYWYRRVMGKEIKFLLHFVKESKQDESGMPNNRFLAERTGGTYSTLKVQPAELEDSGVYFCATFNGQVNSPLHFGNGTRLTVT.